These 24 T cell receptor beta chains came from one sample sequenced in a study of blood T cell repertoires in COVID-19. Libraries were prepared by immunoSEQ multiplex PCR; TCRdb keeps only in-frame clonotypes and omits some of them. The table has about 47,000 clones, over 75% seen once. Material: peripheral blood. All receptors derive from a man aged 50 to 60 with active COVID-19.

This clone has more than one count but fewer than ten. This chain uses TRBV7-9 with TRBJ1-1; D unclear. This CDR3 comprises 12 residues. The germline CDR1 and CDR2 sequences are SEHNR and FQNEAQ (reference sequence). Trimming took 1 base from V and 6 from J, leaving 6 bases between them. The CDR3 bases are TGTGCCAGCAGCTTAGTATCCTCTGAAGCTTTCTTT. This translates into CASSLVSSEAFF.

The chain couples TRBV29-1 to TRBJ2-7, with 9 bases aligning to TRBD1. V trimming: 8 bases; J trimming: 4 bases; junction bases outside the gene matches: 12. CDR1 and CDR2 (germline): SQVTM, ANQGSEA. This CDR3 spans 14 amino acids. CDR3 DNA: TGCAGCCCCCCCCCGGGACAGGGTGTTTACGAGCAGTACGTC. Amino acid sequence: CSPPPGQGVYEQYV.

The chain couples TRBV7-6 to TRBJ2-1, with D possibly matching TRBD2 (7 bases). This CDR3 region has 15 residues. V lost 0 bases and J lost 7, with 13 bases in between. Germline V gives CDR1 SGHVS, CDR2 FNYEAQ. The DNA for the CDR3 is TGTGCCAGCAGCTTAGCGCTAGGGGGGGGAAATGAGCAGTTCTTC. Protein: CASSLALGGGNEQFF.

The rearrangement uses TRBV9 and TRBJ2-3; tentative D call: TRBD1 (6 bases). With 1 base removed from V and 4 bases from J, the gap between germline ends came to 10 bases. This CDR3 contains 14 residues. Germline assignment: CDR1 SGDLS and CDR2 YYNGEE. The CDR3 here is CASSVIGQPDTQYF. DNA for the CDR3: TGTGCCAGCAGCGTAATCGGACAGCCAGATACGCAGTATTTT.

The chain uses TRBV20-1 and TRBJ2-5; 9 nucleotides line up with TRBD2. The CDR3 is 15 residues long. V lost 3 bases and J lost 1; bases outside the gene matches: 6. Germline loops: CDR1 DFQATT, CDR2 SNEGSKA (reference sequence). In DNA, the CDR3 is TGCAGTGCTAGTAGACTAGCGGAACTCCAAGAGACCCAGTACTTC. It yields the protein CSASRLAELQETQYF.

The chain combines TRBV2 with TRBJ2-5, with TRBD2 matching over 8 bases. The CDR3 is made up of 15 amino acids. The germline gives CDR1 SNHLY, CDR2 FYNNEI. The V segment lost 1 base and the J segment 4 bases; nucleotides outside the gene matches: 5. The DNA of the CDR3 is TGTGCCAGCAGTGAAGGGCTCCTAGCGGGAGAGACCCAGTACTTC. Protein: CASSEGLLAGETQYF.

The V and J genes are TRBV24-1 and TRBJ2-2; D may be TRBD1 (5 bases). The CDR3 has 15 amino acids. Per germline, CDR1 KGHDR and CDR2 SFDVKD. V lost 3 bases and J lost 7, with 14 bases in between. The CDR3 DNA is TGTGCCACCAGTGATCCCAGGGATTCGGGCGGGGAGCTGTTTTTT. Protein sequence: CATSDPRDSGGELFF.

The chain joins TRBV12-5 to TRBJ2-3, with TRBD2 as a possible D gene (6 bases). This CDR3 is 13 amino acids long. The V and J ends lost 3 bases and 4 bases respectively, with 8 bases between them. Germline loops: CDR1 LGHNT, CDR2 FRNRAP. The CDR3 DNA is TGTGCTAGTGGTTTAGGAGGGGCAGATACGCAGTATTTT. It is translated as CASGLGGADTQYF.

The chain recombines TRBV2 with TRBJ2-3, with D perhaps TRBD1 (6 bases). The CDR3 totals 12 residues. Germline V gene lookup returns CDR1 SNHLY and CDR2 FYNNEI. Trimming stripped 11 bases from V and 2 bases from J, with 11 bases between. CDR3 sequence (DNA): TGTGCCGGAAGGACAGACACAGATACGCAGTATTTT. The encoded protein is CAGRTDTDTQYF.

This CDR3 reads CASSPAGQLPPLHF. The CDR3 DNA is TGTGCCAGCAGTCCCGCCGGACAGCTACCACCCCTCCACTTT. The rearrangement uses TRBV27 and TRBJ1-6; a weak D match, TRBD1 (6 bases). The CDR3 runs to 14 residues. The V gene's germline CDR1 is MNHEY and CDR2 SMNVEV (reference sequence). Trimming removed 5 bases at V and 11 bases at J, with 16 bases between.

This chain links TRBV6-5 with TRBJ2-7, with D possibly matching TRBD1 (5 bases). This CDR3 is built from 14 residues. V was pared by 5 bases and J by 0 bases, with 11 bases between. CDR1 and CDR2 (germline): MNHEY, SVGAGI. The CDR3 sequence is CASSRGQSSYEQYV. CDR3 sequence (DNA): TGTGCCAGCAGTAGGGGCCAATCCTCCTACGAGCAGTACGTC.

The chain recombines TRBV7-8 with TRBJ2-7; D gene ambiguous. The CDR3 has 15 residues. CDR1 is SGHVS and CDR2 is FQNEAQ in the germline V gene. The V and J ends lost 4 bases and 2 bases respectively, with 15 bases between them. CDR3 nucleotide sequence: TGTGCCAGCAGCTGGTGGGCCGAAACGGCCTACGAGCAGTACTTC. This gives the protein CASSWWAETAYEQYF. The variable domain in full, completed from reference TRBV7-8 and TRBJ2-7, reads GAGVSQSPRYKVAKRGQDVALRCDPISGHVSLFWYQQALGQGPEFLTYFQNEAQLDKSGLPSDRFFAERPEGSVSTLKIQRTQQEDSAVYLCASSWWAETAYEQYFGPGTRLTVT.

The chain couples TRBV7-8 to TRBJ2-3, with 8 bases that match TRBD2. CDR3 length: 14 amino acids. V lost 6 bases to trimming and J lost 3 bases; unmatched junction nucleotides: 5. Germline loops: CDR1 SGHVS, CDR2 FQNEAQ. CDR3 protein: CASRRRLATDTQYF. The CDR3 region has the DNA TGTGCCAGCAGACGGAGACTAGCGACAGATACGCAGTATTTT. Full variable domain (outside the CDR3, taken from reference TRBV7-8 and TRBJ2-3): GAGVSQSPRYKVAKRGQDVALRCDPISGHVSLFWYQQALGQGPEFLTYFQNEAQLDKSGLPSDRFFAERPEGSVSTLKIQRTQQEDSAVYLCASRRRLATDTQYFGPGTRLTVL.

This clone is medium-sized (0.01 to 0.1%). This sequence joins TRBV2 and TRBJ2-5; 12 bases line up with TRBD2. CDR3 length: 17 amino acids. Trimming at V came to 6 bases and at J to 5 bases, leaving 13 bases not matched to a gene. CDR1 is SNHLY and CDR2 is FYNNEI in the germline V gene. The CDR3 bases are TGTGCCAGCAGCCCCCCCGGACTAGCGGGATTTAGGGAGACCCAGTACTTC. It is translated as CASSPPGLAGFRETQYF.

V is TRBV19 and J is TRBJ1-5; a possible D gene is TRBD1 (5 bases). The CDR3 extends over 13 amino acids. Germline V gives CDR1 LNHDA, CDR2 SQIVND (reference sequence). V lost 5 bases, J lost 2 bases, and 7 bases lay in between. CDR3 in amino acids: CASSQTGNQPQHF. The CDR3 DNA follows: TGTGCCAGTAGTCAGACAGGCAATCAGCCCCAGCATTTT.

The V call is TRBV13, the J call TRBJ1-2; 7 nucleotides agree with TRBD1. Losses at the gene ends were 4 bases for V and 8 bases for J; bases not matched to a gene: 7. Germline V gene data show CDR1 as PRHDT and CDR2 as FYEKMQ (reference sequence). This CDR3 has 13 amino acids. Written as DNA, the CDR3 is TGTGCCAGCAGCTCAGACAGGGTTGGCGGCTACACCTTC. Its translation is CASSSDRVGGYTF.

This chain joins TRBV11-2 and TRBJ1-5, with 7 nucleotides matching TRBD1. V shed 1 base and J 1 base; nucleotides not matched to a gene: 7. CDR3 length: 17 amino acids. Germline V gene lookup returns CDR1 SGHAT and CDR2 FQNNGV. The DNA of the CDR3 is TGTGCCAGCAGCTTAGCCGCGGGACAGCGCAGCAATCAGCCCCAGCATTTT. Protein: CASSLAAGQRSNQPQHF.

This rearrangement joins TRBV11-2 to TRBJ2-1, with D unclear. CDR1 is SGHAT, CDR2 FQNNGV, per germline. V gave up 5 bases and J gave up 6 bases, with 14 bases separating them. The CDR3 runs 14 residues. The CDR3 loop reads CASSRSLGRNEQFF. The DNA for the CDR3 is TGTGCCAGCAGCCGGAGTCTGGGTCGCAATGAGCAGTTCTTC.

The rearrangement links TRBV27 to TRBJ2-7, with D perhaps matching TRBD2 (6 bases). The CDR3 has 15 residues. Germline CDR1 reads MNHEY; CDR2 reads SMNVEV (reference sequence). With 6 bases removed from V and 7 bases from J, the gap between germline ends came to 22 bases. The CDR3 DNA reads as TGTGCCAGCAGCGGGCCGGGGGTTTTCAAGGGGGAGCAGTACTTC. It encodes CASSGPGVFKGEQYF.

A few counts support this clone. The chain recombines TRBV6-2 or TRBV6-3 with TRBJ1-5; D possibly corresponds to TRBD1 (6 bases). This CDR3 spans 17 amino acids. The germline CDR1 and CDR2 sequences are MNHEY and SVGEGT. Trimming removed 2 bases at V and 2 bases at J, with 16 bases between. CDR3 amino acids: CASSYGGAAWGNQPQHF. Written as DNA, the CDR3 is TGTGCCAGCAGTTACGGGGGGGCTGCCTGGGGCAATCAGCCCCAGCATTTT.

The rearrangement uses TRBV5-4 and TRBJ1-5; 10 nucleotides match TRBD1. V shed 4 bases, J shed 4 bases, and the junction held 5 bases outside the gene matches. In germline, CDR1 is SGHNT, CDR2 YYREEE (reference sequence). The CDR3 extends over 15 amino acids. CDR3 sequence (DNA): TGTGCCAGCAGCCGGGACAGGGGTGAAAATCAGCCCCAGCATTTT. Amino acids: CASSRDRGENQPQHF.

This clone was counted once. The rearrangement links TRBV5-6 to TRBJ2-7; D perhaps matches TRBD1 (5 bases). Trimming shortened V by 5 bases and J by 0 bases, and 9 bases separated the two germline ends. This CDR3 region has 13 residues. The germline gives CDR1 SGHDT, CDR2 YYEEEE. CDR3 bases: TGTGCCAGCAGTTTACAGGTCTCCTACGAGCAGTACTTC. Protein: CASSLQVSYEQYF. The full variable domain, its missing parts supplied by reference TRBV5-6 and TRBJ2-7, is DAGVTQSPTHLIKTRGQQVTLRCSPKSGHDTVSWYQQALGQGPQFIFQYYEEEERQRGNFPDRFSGHQFPNYSSELNVNALLLGDSALYLCASSLQVSYEQYFGPGTRLTVT.

The V call is TRBV4-1, the J call TRBJ2-3; TRBD2 matches at 10 bases. The J segment lost 2 bases and the V segment lost 2 bases, leaving 4 bases of the junction unmatched. This CDR3 contains 16 residues. CDR1 and CDR2 from the germline V gene are MGHRA and YSYEKL. The CDR3 sequence is CASSQLSGGATDTQYF. CDR3 nucleotides: TGCGCCAGCAGCCAACTCAGCGGGGGGGCCACAGATACGCAGTATTTT.

This clone was counted a few times. The gene calls are TRBV9 and TRBJ2-2, with TRBD2 identical over 7 bases. CDR3 length: 13 amino acids. Trimming removed 7 bases from V and 6 bases from J; junction bases left unmatched: 6. The germline gives CDR1 SGDLS, CDR2 YYNGEE. This CDR3 is CASDGGTSGELFF. The CDR3 DNA sequence: TGTGCCAGCGACGGGGGGACCTCCGGGGAGCTGTTTTTT. The full variable domain, rest sourced from reference TRBV9 and TRBJ2-2, is DSGVTQTPKHLITATGQRVTLRCSPRSGDLSVYWYQQSLDQGLQFLIQYYNGEERAKGNILERFSAQQFPDLHSELNLSSLELGDSALYFCASDGGTSGELFFGEGSRLTVL.